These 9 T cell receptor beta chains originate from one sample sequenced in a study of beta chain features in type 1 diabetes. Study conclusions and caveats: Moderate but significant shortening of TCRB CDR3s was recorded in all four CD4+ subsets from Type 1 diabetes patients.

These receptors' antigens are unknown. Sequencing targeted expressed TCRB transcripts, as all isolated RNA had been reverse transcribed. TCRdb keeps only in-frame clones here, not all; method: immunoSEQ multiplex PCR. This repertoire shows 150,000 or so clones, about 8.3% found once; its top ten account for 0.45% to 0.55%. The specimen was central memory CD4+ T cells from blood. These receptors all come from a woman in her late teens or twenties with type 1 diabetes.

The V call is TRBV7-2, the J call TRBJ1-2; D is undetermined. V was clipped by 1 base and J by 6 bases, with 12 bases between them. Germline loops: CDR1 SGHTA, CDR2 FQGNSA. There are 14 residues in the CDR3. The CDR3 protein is CASSLGLGGDGYTF. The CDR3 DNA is TGTGCCAGCAGCTTAGGCCTGGGAGGCGATGGCTACACCTTC.

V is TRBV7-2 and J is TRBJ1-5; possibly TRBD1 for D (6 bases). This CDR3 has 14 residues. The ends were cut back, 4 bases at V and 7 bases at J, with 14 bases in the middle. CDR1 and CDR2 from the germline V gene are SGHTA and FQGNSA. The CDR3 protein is CASSSREGDQPQHF. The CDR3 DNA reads TGTGCCAGCAGCTCCCGGGAGGGGGACCAGCCCCAGCATTTT.

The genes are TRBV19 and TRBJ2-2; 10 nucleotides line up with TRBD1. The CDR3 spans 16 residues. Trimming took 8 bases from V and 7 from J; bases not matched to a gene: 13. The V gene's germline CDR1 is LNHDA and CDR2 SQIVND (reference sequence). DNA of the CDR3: TGTGCCAGTTCTTTGCCCCGGGACAGGGGCAACGGGGAGCTGTTTTTT. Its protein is CASSLPRDRGNGELFF.

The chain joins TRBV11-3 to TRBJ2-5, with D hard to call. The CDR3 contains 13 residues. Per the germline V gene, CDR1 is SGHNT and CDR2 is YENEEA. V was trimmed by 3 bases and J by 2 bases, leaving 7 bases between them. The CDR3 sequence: CASSFRVQETQYF. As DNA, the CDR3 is TGTGCCAGCAGCTTCCGGGTACAAGAGACCCAGTACTTC. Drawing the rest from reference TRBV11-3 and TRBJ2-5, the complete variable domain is EAGVVQSPRYKIIEKKQPVAFWCNPISGHNTLYWYLQNLGQGPELLIRYENEEAVDDSQLPKDRFSAERLKGVDSTLKIQPAELGDSAVYLCASSFRVQETQYFGPGTRLLVL.

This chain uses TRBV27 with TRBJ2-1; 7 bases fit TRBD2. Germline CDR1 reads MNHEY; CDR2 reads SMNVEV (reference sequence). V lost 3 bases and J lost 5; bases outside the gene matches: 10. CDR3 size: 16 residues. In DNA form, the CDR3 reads TGTGCCAGCAGTTTTGGGATGGGGGGGTTTGACAATGAGCAGTTCTTC. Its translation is CASSFGMGGFDNEQFF.

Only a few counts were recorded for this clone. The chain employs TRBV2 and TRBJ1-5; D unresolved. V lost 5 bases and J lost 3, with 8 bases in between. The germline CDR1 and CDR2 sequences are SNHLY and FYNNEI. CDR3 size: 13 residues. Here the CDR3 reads CASSPDINQPQHF. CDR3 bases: TGTGCCAGCAGTCCAGACATCAATCAGCCCCAGCATTTT.

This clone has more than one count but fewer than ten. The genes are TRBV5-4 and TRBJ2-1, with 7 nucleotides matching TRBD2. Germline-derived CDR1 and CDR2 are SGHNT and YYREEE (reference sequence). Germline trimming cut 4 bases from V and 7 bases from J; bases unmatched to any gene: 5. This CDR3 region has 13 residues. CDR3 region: CASSPPGGNEQFF. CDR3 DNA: TGTGCCAGCAGCCCCCCCGGGGGGAATGAGCAGTTCTTC.

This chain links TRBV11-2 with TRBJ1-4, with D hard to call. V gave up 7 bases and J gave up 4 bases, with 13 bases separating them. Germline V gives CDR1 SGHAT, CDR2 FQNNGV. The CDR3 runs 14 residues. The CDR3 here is CASTIGGSNEKLFF. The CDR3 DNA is TGTGCCAGCACCATAGGAGGGAGTAATGAAAAACTGTTTTTT.

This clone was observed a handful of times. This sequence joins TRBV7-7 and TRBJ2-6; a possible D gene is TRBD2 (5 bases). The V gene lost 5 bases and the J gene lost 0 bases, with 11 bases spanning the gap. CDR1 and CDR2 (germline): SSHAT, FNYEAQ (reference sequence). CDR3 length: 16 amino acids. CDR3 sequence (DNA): TGTGCCAGCAGCCCGGGAAGGATCTCTGGGGCCAACGTCCTGACTTTC. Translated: CASSPGRISGANVLTF. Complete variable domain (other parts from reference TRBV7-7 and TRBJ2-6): GAGVSQSPRYKVTKRGQDVTLRCDPISSHATLYWYQQALGQGPEFLTYFNYEAQPDKSGLPSDRFSAERPEGSISTLTIQRTEQRDSAMYRCASSPGRISGANVLTFGAGSRLTVL.